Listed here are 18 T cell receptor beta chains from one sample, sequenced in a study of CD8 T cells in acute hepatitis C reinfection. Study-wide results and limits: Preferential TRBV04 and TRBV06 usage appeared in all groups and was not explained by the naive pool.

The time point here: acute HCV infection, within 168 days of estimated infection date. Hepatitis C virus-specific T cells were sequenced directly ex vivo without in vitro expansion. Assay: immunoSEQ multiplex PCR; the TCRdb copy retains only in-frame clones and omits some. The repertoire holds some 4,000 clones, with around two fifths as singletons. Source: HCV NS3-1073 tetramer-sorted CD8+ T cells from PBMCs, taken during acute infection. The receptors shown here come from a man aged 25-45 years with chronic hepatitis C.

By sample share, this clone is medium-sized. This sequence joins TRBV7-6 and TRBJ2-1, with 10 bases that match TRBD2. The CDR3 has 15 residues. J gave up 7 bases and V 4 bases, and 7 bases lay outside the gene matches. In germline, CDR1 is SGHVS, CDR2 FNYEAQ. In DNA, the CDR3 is TGTGCCAGCAGCTCAGAGGTAGCGGGGGGTAATGAGCAGTTCTTC. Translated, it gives CASSSEVAGGNEQFF.

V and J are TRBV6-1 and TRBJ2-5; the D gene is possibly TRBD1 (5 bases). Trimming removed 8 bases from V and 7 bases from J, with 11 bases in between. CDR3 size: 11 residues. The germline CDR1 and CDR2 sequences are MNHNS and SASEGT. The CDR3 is CASLSGMTQYF. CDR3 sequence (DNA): TGTGCCAGCTTGTCAGGGATGACCCAGTACTTC.

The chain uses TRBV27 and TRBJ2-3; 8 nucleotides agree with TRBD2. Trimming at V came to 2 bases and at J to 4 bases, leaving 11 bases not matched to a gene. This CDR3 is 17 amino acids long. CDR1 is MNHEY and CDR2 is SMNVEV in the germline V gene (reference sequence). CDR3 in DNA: TGTGCCAGCAGTTTAGAACCCGAGGTAGCGGGGTCAGATACGCAGTATTTT. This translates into CASSLEPEVAGSDTQYF.

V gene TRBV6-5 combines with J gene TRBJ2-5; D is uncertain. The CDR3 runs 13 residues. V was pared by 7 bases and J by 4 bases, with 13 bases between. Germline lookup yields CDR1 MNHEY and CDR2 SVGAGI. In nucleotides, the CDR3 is TGTGCCAGCACCCCGACGAGAGGAGAGACCCAGTACTTC. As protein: CASTPTRGETQYF.

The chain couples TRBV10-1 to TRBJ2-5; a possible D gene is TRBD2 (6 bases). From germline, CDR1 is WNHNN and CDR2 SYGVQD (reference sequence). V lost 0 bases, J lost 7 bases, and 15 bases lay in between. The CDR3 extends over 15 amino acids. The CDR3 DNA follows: TGCGCCAGCAGTGAGTCTACGGGGGTCCCCGGGACCCAGTACTTC. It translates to CASSESTGVPGTQYF.

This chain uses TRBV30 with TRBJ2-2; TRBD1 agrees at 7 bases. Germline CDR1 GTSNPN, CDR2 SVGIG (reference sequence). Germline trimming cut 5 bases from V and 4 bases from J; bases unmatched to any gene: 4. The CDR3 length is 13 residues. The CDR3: CAWDRVGTGELFF. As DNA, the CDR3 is TGTGCCTGGGACAGGGTTGGCACCGGGGAGCTGTTTTTT. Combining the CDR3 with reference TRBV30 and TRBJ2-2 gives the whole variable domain SQTIHQWPATLVQPVGSPLSLECTVEGTSNPNLYWYRQAAGRGLQLLFYSVGIGQISSEVPQNLSASRPQDRQFILSSKKLLLSDSGFYLCAWDRVGTGELFFGEGSRLTVL.

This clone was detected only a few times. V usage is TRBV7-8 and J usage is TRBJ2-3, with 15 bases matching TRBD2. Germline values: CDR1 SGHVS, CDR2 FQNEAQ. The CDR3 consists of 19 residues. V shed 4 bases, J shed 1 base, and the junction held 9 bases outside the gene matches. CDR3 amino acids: CASSSWTSGGAPGTDTQYF. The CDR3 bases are TGTGCCAGCAGCTCGTGGACTAGCGGGGGGGCCCCGGGCACAGATACGCAGTATTTT.

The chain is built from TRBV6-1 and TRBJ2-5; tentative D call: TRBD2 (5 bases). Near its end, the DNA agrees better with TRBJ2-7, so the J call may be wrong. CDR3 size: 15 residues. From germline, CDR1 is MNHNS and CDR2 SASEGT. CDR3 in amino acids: CASSELEYGAYEQYF. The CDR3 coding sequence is TGTGCCAGCAGTGAATTGGAGTACGGGGCCTACGAGCAGTACTTC.

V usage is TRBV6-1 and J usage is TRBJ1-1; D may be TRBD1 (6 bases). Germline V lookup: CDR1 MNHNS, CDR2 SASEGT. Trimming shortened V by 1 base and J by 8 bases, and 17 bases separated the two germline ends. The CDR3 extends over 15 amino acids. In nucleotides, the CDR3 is TGTGCCAGCAGTGAAGAGGTGGGGGCGCCCGGCGAAGCTTTCTTT. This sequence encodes CASSEEVGAPGEAFF.

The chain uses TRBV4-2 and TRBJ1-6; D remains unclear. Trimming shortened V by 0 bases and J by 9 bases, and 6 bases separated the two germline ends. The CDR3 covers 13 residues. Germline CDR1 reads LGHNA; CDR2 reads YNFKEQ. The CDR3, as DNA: TGTGCCAGCAGCCAAGAATTGGGTTCACCCCTCCACTTT. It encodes CASSQELGSPLHF.

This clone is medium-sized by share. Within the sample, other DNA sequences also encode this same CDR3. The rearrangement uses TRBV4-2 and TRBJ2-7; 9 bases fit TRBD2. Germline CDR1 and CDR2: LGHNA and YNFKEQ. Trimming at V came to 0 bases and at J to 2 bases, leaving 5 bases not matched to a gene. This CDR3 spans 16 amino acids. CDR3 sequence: CASSQEASGAPYEQYF. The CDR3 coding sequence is TGTGCCAGCAGCCAAGAGGCTAGCGGGGCTCCCTACGAGCAGTACTTC.

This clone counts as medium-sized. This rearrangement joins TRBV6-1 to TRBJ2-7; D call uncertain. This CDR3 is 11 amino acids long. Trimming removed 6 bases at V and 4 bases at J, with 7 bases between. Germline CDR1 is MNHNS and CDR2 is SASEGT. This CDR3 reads CASSSQYEQYF. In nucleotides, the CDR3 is TGTGCCAGCAGCTCCCAGTACGAGCAGTACTTC.

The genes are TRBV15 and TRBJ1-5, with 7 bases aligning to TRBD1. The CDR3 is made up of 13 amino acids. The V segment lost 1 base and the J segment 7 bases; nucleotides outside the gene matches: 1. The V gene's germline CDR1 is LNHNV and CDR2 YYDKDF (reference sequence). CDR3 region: CATSRGQGQPQHF. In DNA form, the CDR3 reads TGTGCCACCAGCAGAGGACAGGGACAGCCCCAGCATTTT.

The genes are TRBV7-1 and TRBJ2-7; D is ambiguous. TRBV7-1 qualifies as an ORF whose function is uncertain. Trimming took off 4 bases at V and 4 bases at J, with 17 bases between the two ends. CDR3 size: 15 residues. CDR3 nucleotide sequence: TGTGCCAGCAGCTTAGATGGCAGTCAAGTTTACGAGCAGTACTTC. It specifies CASSLDGSQVYEQYF.

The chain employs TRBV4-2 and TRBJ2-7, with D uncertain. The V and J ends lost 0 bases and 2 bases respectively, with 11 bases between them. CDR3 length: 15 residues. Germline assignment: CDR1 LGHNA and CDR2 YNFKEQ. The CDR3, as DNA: TGTGCCAGCAGCCAAGAGATCCAGTCCGCCTACGAGCAGTACTTC. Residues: CASSQEIQSAYEQYF.

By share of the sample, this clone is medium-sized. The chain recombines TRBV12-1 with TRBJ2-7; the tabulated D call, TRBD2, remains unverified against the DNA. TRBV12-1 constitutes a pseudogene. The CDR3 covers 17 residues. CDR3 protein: CASSSWTSGTSAYEQYF. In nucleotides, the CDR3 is TGTGCCAGCAGCTCTTGGACTAGCGGGACCTCGGCTTACGAGCAGTACTTC.

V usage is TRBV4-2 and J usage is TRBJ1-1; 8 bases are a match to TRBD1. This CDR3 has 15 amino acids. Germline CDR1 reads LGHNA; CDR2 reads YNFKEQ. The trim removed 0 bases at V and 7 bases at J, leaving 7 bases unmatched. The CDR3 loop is CASSQEQGAPGEAFF. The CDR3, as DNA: TGTGCCAGCAGCCAAGAGCAGGGGGCGCCGGGTGAAGCTTTCTTT.

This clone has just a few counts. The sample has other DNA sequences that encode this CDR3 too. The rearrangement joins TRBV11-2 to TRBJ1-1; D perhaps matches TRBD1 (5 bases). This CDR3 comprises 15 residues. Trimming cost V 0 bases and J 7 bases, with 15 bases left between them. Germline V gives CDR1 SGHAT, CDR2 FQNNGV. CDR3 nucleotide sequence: TGTGCCAGCAGCTTAGAGGCGGGGGGTTGGGGTGAAGCTTTCTTT. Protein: CASSLEAGGWGEAFF.